The 22 T cell receptor beta chains below all came from one sample that was sequenced in a study of blood T cells in healthy people across ages. Then a second PCR, running about 6 to 12 cycles, was carried out with a sample-barcoded 5' primer and a J-beta primer mix. MiXCR, applied by TCRdb to the 5' RACE reads, yields one record per CDR3 protein. The top ten clones hold approximately 10% of a sample with 800,000 to 950,000 distinct CDR3 sequences, 25% to 35% of them seen once. This same sample was also taken into another study, of T cells of mothers and their children.

Material for sequencing was blood. The source is a woman in her forties in good health.

In this sample, this clonotype turned up a few times. V is TRBV3-1 and J is TRBJ2-3, with D tentatively TRBD2 (5 bases). V dropped 3 bases and J dropped 4 bases, with 20 bases sitting between them. Germline CDR1 and CDR2: LGHDT and YNNKEL (reference sequence). The length of the CDR3 is 17 residues. The CDR3 region is CASSHGFAGACSDTQYF. CDR3 in DNA: TGTGCCAGCAGCCACGGTTTTGCGGGTGCGTGTTCAGATACGCAGTATTTT.

In this sample, this clonotype turned up many times. The V call is TRBV28, the J call TRBJ2-3; TRBD2 is a possible D gene (5 bases). Germline-derived CDR1 and CDR2 are MDHEN and SYDVKM. The CDR3 runs to 18 residues. Trimming took off 1 base at V and 2 bases at J, with 19 bases between the two ends. The CDR3 coding sequence is TGTGCCAGCAGTTTATCCCCCGGGGAGCTACCCCTCACAGATACGCAGTATTTT. Its protein is CASSLSPGELPLTDTQYF.

This clonotype was seen more than once but under ten times. This chain joins TRBV4-1 and TRBJ2-5, with 9 bases matching TRBD1. The CDR3 spans 15 residues. The germline V gene encodes CDR1 MGHRA and CDR2 YSYEKL. J gave up 0 bases and V 4 bases, and 3 bases lay outside the gene matches. The CDR3: CASSPDRGYQETQYF. CDR3 bases: TGCGCCAGCAGCCCAGACAGGGGGTACCAAGAGACCCAGTACTTC.

The chain links TRBV27 to TRBJ2-1; 8 bases fit TRBD1. The CDR3 is 14 amino acids. V trimming: 2 bases; J trimming: 6 bases; junction bases outside the gene matches: 3. Germline V gene sequence: CDR1 MNHEY, CDR2 SMNVEV (reference sequence). The CDR3 DNA reads TGTGCCAGCAGTTTACGGACAGGGTTCAATGAGCAGTTCTTC. Protein product: CASSLRTGFNEQFF.

The gene calls are TRBV5-4 and TRBJ2-7, with D perhaps matching TRBD1 or TRBD2 (5 bases each). TRBJ2-5 matches the DNA end more closely, so the J call is doubtful. The germline V gene has CDR1 SGHNT and CDR2 YYREEE (reference sequence). This CDR3 spans 15 amino acids. This CDR3 reads CASSGGTGPKETQYF. The CDR3 region has the DNA TGTGCCAGCAGCGGTGGGACGGGACCCAAAGAGACCCAGTACTTC.

This chain uses TRBV18 with TRBJ1-1; tentative D call: TRBD1 (5 bases). Germline-derived CDR1 and CDR2 are KGHSH and LQKENI. The CDR3 is made up of 16 amino acids. V lost 3 bases and J 3 bases, leaving 17 bases between the germline ends. The DNA of the CDR3 is TGTGCCAGCTCACCTACACTGTCCCCGGGGGACACTGAAGCTTTCTTT. Amino acid sequence: CASSPTLSPGDTEAFF. The variable domain in full, completed from reference TRBV18 and TRBJ1-1, reads NAGVMQNPRHLVRRRGQEARLRCSPMKGHSHVYWYRQLPEEGLKFMVYLQKENIIDESGMPKERFSAEFPKEGPSILRIQQVVRGDSAAYFCASSPTLSPGDTEAFFGQGTRLTVV.

This clonotype was seen only a few times. The chain carries TRBV4-2 and TRBJ2-3; 10 bases are a match to TRBD2. The CDR3 length is 15 residues. Germline trimming cut 7 bases from V and 7 bases from J; bases unmatched to any gene: 11. Germline V CDR1 and CDR2: LGHNA, YNFKEQ. The DNA of the CDR3 is TGTGCCAGCACCTTCCTAGCGGGGGCTATTAATACGCAGTATTTT. Protein sequence: CASTFLAGAINTQYF.

For this clonotype: Since a much larger clone is just one base distant, this may be a read error. The J gene is TRBJ2-6, the V gene TRBV7-2; tentatively, D is TRBD1 (5 bases). The CDR3 loop spans 16 amino acids. Germline V gene sequence: CDR1 SGHTA, CDR2 FQGNSA. The CDR3 region has the DNA TGTGCCAGCAGCTTAATGGGCCTTTCTGGGGCCAACGTCCAGACTTTC. Its protein product is CASSLMGLSGANVQTF.

In this sample, this clonotype turned up a few times. The chain joins TRBV11-2 to TRBJ2-3, with D tentatively TRBD2 (5 bases). The CDR3 covers 18 residues. Germline V CDR1 and CDR2: SGHAT, FQNNGV. V lost 5 bases to trimming and J lost 0 bases, with 21 bases between them. The CDR3 loop reads CASSPGKILVQSTDTQYF. CDR3 coding DNA: TGTGCCAGCAGCCCGGGAAAGATACTAGTACAGAGCACAGATACGCAGTATTTT.

This clonotype is a singleton in its sample. The chain couples TRBV20-1 to TRBJ2-4, with 7 nucleotides matching TRBD2. This CDR3 contains 14 residues. Trimming cost V 2 bases and J 6 bases; bases outside gene matches: 7. Germline V gene data show CDR1 as DFQATT and CDR2 as SNEGSKA (reference sequence). This chain's CDR3 is CSARSPGGRNIQYF. The DNA for the CDR3 is TGCAGTGCTAGAAGTCCGGGGGGACGAAACATTCAGTACTTC.

The chain is built from TRBV6-5 and TRBJ2-1; D might be TRBD1 or TRBD2, each matching 5 bases. The V end was cut by 2 bases, the J end by 9 bases, with 14 bases between. Germline-derived CDR1 and CDR2 are MNHEY and SVGAGI. The CDR3 covers 14 residues. CDR3 nucleotide sequence: TGTGCCAGCAGTTACGGCTCCCTGAGGGGTGAGCAGTTCTTC. This encodes CASSYGSLRGEQFF.

This rearrangement joins TRBV20-1 to TRBJ2-3; 7 nucleotides match TRBD1. CDR1 and CDR2 from the germline V gene are DFQATT and SNEGSKA (reference sequence). With V trimmed by 6 bases and J by 5 bases, 8 bases remained unmatched. The CDR3 contains 13 residues. The CDR3 spells CSARDSLGDTQYF. CDR3 DNA: TGCAGTGCAAGGGACAGTTTAGGAGATACGCAGTATTTT.

This clonotype came up many times. J is TRBJ1-5 and V is TRBV7-2; 7 bases map to TRBD1. Germline V gene sequence: CDR1 SGHTA, CDR2 FQGNSA. V lost 6 bases and J lost 2; bases outside the gene matches: 4. The CDR3 runs 14 residues. The CDR3 is CASSPGGGNQPQHF. The CDR3 coding sequence is TGTGCCAGCAGTCCAGGGGGAGGCAATCAGCCCCAGCATTTT.

J is TRBJ1-5 and V is TRBV15, with D uncertain. This CDR3 contains 15 residues. Germline V CDR1 and CDR2: LNHNV, YYDKDF (reference sequence). V dropped 1 base and J dropped 6 bases, with 13 bases sitting between them. The CDR3 spells CATSRALQGSQPQHF. The CDR3 bases are TGTGCCACCAGCAGAGCCCTCCAAGGGAGTCAGCCCCAGCATTTT.

The genes are TRBV5-1 and TRBJ2-1, with a tentative D call TRBD2 (5 bases). Germline lookup yields CDR1 SGHRS and CDR2 YFSETQ. This CDR3 region has 13 residues. The V gene lost 7 bases and the J gene lost 2 bases, with 10 bases spanning the gap. Written as DNA, the CDR3 is TGCGCCAGCGCACACGGGACCTACAATGAGCAGTTCTTC. It encodes CASAHGTYNEQFF.

This clonotype was detected only a few times. The chain has TRBV7-8 and TRBJ2-7, with 8 nucleotides matching TRBD2. The CDR3 runs to 16 residues. The V and J ends lost 4 bases and 2 bases, in that order; junction bases with no gene match: 10. The germline V gene encodes CDR1 SGHVS and CDR2 FQNEAQ. Here the CDR3 reads CASSYPIQRGTYEQYF. In DNA form, the CDR3 reads TGTGCCAGCAGCTACCCTATCCAGCGGGGGACCTACGAGCAGTACTTC.

A note on this clonotype: An end of the junction does not agree with germline; a read error may underlie this. V and J are TRBV4-1 and TRBJ2-7, with TRBD1 matching over 7 bases. Germline V gives CDR1 MGHRA, CDR2 YSYEKL. This CDR3 contains 15 residues. As DNA, the CDR3 is TGCGCCAGCAGCCAAGTCAGGGACAGTACCTACGAGCAGTACTTT. This encodes CASSQVRDSTYEQYF.

In its sample, this clonotype was seen many times. The chain joins TRBV4-1 to TRBJ2-1, with D possibly matching TRBD1 (5 bases). The germline V gene encodes CDR1 MGHRA and CDR2 YSYEKL. The V and J ends lost 0 bases and 5 bases respectively, with 17 bases between them. The CDR3 contains 17 residues. CDR3 region: CASSQEKRVVGHNEQFF. Written as DNA, the CDR3 is TGCGCCAGCAGCCAAGAGAAAAGAGTGGTGGGGCACAATGAGCAGTTCTTC.

The chain is built from TRBV10-3 and TRBJ1-6, with TRBD1 identical over 8 bases. CDR3 length: 18 residues. V lost 6 bases and J lost 0; bases outside the gene matches: 10. CDR1 is ENHRY, CDR2 SYGVKD, per germline. CDR3 bases: TGTGCCATCAGGGCCGGGACAGGACGACTCTCCTATAATTCACCCCTCCACTTT. Protein product: CAIRAGTGRLSYNSPLHF.

This clonotype has only a few counts. J is TRBJ1-6 and V is TRBV20-1, with D maybe TRBD1 (6 bases). Germline loops: CDR1 DFQATT, CDR2 SNEGSKA (reference sequence). The V gene lost 1 base and the J gene lost 5 bases, with 15 bases spanning the gap. The CDR3 totals 16 residues. The CDR3 spells CSARGGLGSDNSPLHF. The DNA for the CDR3 is TGCAGTGCTAGAGGGGGGCTGGGGTCGGATAATTCACCCCTCCACTTT.

The chain combines TRBV28 with TRBJ2-6; D is undetermined. This CDR3 spans 15 amino acids. V was trimmed by 2 bases and J by 2 bases, leaving 7 bases between them. Germline loops: CDR1 MDHEN, CDR2 SYDVKM. The CDR3 is CASSLRNTGANVLTF. DNA of the CDR3: TGTGCCAGCAGTTTAAGGAATACTGGGGCCAACGTCCTGACTTTC.

This rearrangement joins TRBV5-6 to TRBJ2-7; D is perhaps TRBD2 (5 bases). In germline, CDR1 is SGHDT, CDR2 YYEEEE. This CDR3 contains 14 residues. Trimming removed 3 bases at V and 0 bases at J, with 10 bases between. CDR3: CASSWLGSSYEQYF. The CDR3 DNA reads as TGTGCCAGCAGCTGGCTGGGGAGCTCCTACGAGCAGTACTTC.